Presented here are 14 T cell receptor beta chains from one specimen sequenced in a study of vaccination and CD4 T cells after COVID-19. TCRdb processed the PCR reads anew with MiXCR; each CDR3 protein has one entry. The data show some 18,000 distinct CDR3 sequences, around 64% seen once. Source: CD4+ T cells from blood, taken after SARS-CoV-2 vaccination. These receptors originate from a human donor who had recovered from COVID-19.

V gene TRBV18 combines with J gene TRBJ2-7; 10 nucleotides align to TRBD1. Per the germline V gene, CDR1 is KGHSH and CDR2 is LQKENI. Unmatched junction bases numbered 3, after V lost 3 bases and J lost 1 base. The CDR3 runs 15 residues. DNA of the CDR3: TGTGCCAGCTCACCGGGACAGGGGTCTTCCTACGAGCAGTACTTC. Protein sequence: CASSPGQGSSYEQYF.

This clonotype was found once. The chain links TRBV10-2 to TRBJ1-3, with D possibly TRBD1 on 6 matching bases. V dropped 5 bases and J dropped 0 bases, with 14 bases sitting between them. The CDR3 runs to 16 residues. Per germline, CDR1 WSHSY and CDR2 SAAADI. The CDR3 loop reads CASSLRDTASGNTIYF. In DNA, the CDR3 is TGCGCCAGCAGTCTCCGGGACACTGCCTCTGGAAACACCATATATTTT.

The V and J genes are TRBV19 and TRBJ2-5, with 13 bases lining up with TRBD2. Germline CDR1 and CDR2: LNHDA and SQIVND (reference sequence). Germline trimming cut 5 bases from V and 5 bases from J; bases unmatched to any gene: 5. CDR3 size: 15 residues. The CDR3 spells CASSPRTSGSETQYF. The CDR3, as DNA: TGTGCCAGTAGTCCGCGGACTAGCGGGAGTGAGACCCAGTACTTC.

The rearrangement uses TRBV24-1 and TRBJ2-3; D is unclear. Germline V CDR1 and CDR2: KGHDR, SFDVKD. V dropped 1 base and J dropped 4 bases, with 5 bases sitting between them. This CDR3 has 13 residues. CDR3 nucleotides: TGTGCCACCAGTGATTTAAGGGCAGATACGCAGTATTTT. Its translation: CATSDLRADTQYF.

V is TRBV14 and J is TRBJ1-2; D unclear. The germline V and J ends were trimmed by 0 bases and 6 bases, with 14 bases remaining between them. The CDR3 runs to 15 residues. Looked up from germline, CDR1 is SGHDN and CDR2 is FVKESK. The CDR3 nucleotides read TGTGCCAGCAGCCAAGATATTTCTGTTTATGATGGCTACACCTTC. This codes for CASSQDISVYDGYTF.

The rearrangement links TRBV11-3 to TRBJ1-1; D remains ambiguous. This CDR3 region has 14 residues. CDR1 is SGHNT, CDR2 YENEEA, per germline. The V gene lost 3 bases and the J gene lost 0 bases, with 8 bases spanning the gap. The CDR3 loop is CASSLSSLNTEAFF. As DNA, the CDR3 is TGTGCCAGCAGCTTGAGCAGTTTGAACACTGAAGCTTTCTTT.

This rearrangement joins TRBV19 to TRBJ1-6; 9 bases fit TRBD1. Germline V lookup: CDR1 LNHDA, CDR2 SQIVND (reference sequence). The length of the CDR3 is 14 residues. Unmatched junction bases numbered 6, after V lost 6 bases and J lost 9 bases. The CDR3 loop reads CASRRDRAPSPLHF. CDR3 coding DNA: TGTGCCAGTAGGCGGGACAGGGCACCTTCACCCCTCCACTTT.

This chain uses TRBV2 with TRBJ1-5; D unresolved. The germline V and J ends were trimmed by 3 bases and 0 bases, with 6 bases remaining between them. The germline CDR1 and CDR2 sequences are SNHLY and FYNNEI. The CDR3 consists of 14 residues. The CDR3 here is CASSDVLSNQPQHF. The CDR3 nucleotides read TGTGCCAGCAGTGACGTCCTTAGCAATCAGCCCCAGCATTTT.

The V and J genes are TRBV20-1 and TRBJ2-5; 8 nucleotides line up with TRBD1. The ends lost 5 bases at V and 4 bases at J; junction bases unmatched: 9. From germline, CDR1 is DFQATT and CDR2 SNEGSKA (reference sequence). This CDR3 has 14 amino acids. DNA for the CDR3: TGCAGTGCTGCGGCTGGACAGGGTAGAGAGACCCAGTACTTC. It is translated as CSAAAGQGRETQYF.

The rearrangement links TRBV7-9 to TRBJ2-5, with TRBD1 matching 9 bases. Germline loops: CDR1 SEHNR, CDR2 FQNEAQ (reference sequence). V lost 4 bases and J lost 2; bases outside the gene matches: 11. CDR3 length: 17 amino acids. The CDR3, as DNA: TGTGCCAGCAGCTCCGGGACAGGGCCGTCCTTACAAGAGACCCAGTACTTC. This codes for CASSSGTGPSLQETQYF.

This clonotype was detected only a few times. The CDR3 protein is CASSEGGRELFF. The DNA of the CDR3 is TGTGCCAGCAGTGAAGGTGGAAGGGAGCTGTTTTTT. The chain uses TRBV2 and TRBJ2-2, with no clear D. V was trimmed by 1 base and J by 9 bases, leaving 6 bases between them. Per the germline V gene, CDR1 is SNHLY and CDR2 is FYNNEI. The CDR3 is 12 residues long.

This chain links TRBV10-3 with TRBJ2-5; 9 positions agree with TRBD1. J gave up 5 bases and V 1 base, and 8 bases lay outside the gene matches. CDR1 is ENHRY and CDR2 is SYGVKD in the germline V gene. There are 16 residues in the CDR3. The CDR3 sequence: CAISEWDRAYRETQYF. CDR3 nucleotide sequence: TGTGCCATCAGTGAGTGGGACAGGGCCTACCGTGAGACCCAGTACTTC.

V gene TRBV20-1 combines with J gene TRBJ2-3, with D unclear. Germline V gives CDR1 DFQATT, CDR2 SNEGSKA (reference sequence). The CDR3 is 18 residues long. V shed 0 bases and J shed 2 bases, with 21 bases lying between them. CDR3 coding DNA: TGCAGTGCTAGAGATCCCTCCGGACGGAGCCTCCACACAGATACGCAGTATTTT. Its protein product is CSARDPSGRSLHTDTQYF.

The chain employs TRBV20-1 and TRBJ1-5, with a possible D match to TRBD1 (5 bases). The V gene's germline CDR1 is DFQATT and CDR2 SNEGSKA (reference sequence). The V gene lost 4 bases and the J gene lost 0 bases, with 16 bases spanning the gap. CDR3 length: 16 residues. As DNA, the CDR3 is TGCAGTGCTACTGGGGCGGGAGGGTATAGCAATCAGCCCCAGCATTTT. This sequence encodes CSATGAGGYSNQPQHF.